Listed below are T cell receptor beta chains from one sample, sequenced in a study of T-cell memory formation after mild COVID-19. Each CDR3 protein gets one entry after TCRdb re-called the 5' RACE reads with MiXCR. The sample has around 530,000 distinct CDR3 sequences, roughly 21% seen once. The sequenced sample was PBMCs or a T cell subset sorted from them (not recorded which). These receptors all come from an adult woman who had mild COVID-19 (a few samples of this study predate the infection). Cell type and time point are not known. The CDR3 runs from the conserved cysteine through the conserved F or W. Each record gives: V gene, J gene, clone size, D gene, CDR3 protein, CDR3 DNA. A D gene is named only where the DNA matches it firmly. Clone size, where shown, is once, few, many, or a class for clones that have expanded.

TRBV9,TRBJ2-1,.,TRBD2,CASSASGAYNEQFF,TGTGCCAGCAGCGCCAGCGGGGCGTACAATGAGCAGTTCTTC
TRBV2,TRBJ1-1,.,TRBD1,CASSTPQGDWGTVNTEAFF,TGTGCCAGCAGTACTCCCCAAGGGGACTGGGGGACAGTGAACACTGAAGCTTTCTTT
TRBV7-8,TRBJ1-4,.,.,CASSLPQEGRGKLFF,TGTGCCAGCAGCTTACCCCAGGAGGGCCGTGGAAAACTGTTTTTT
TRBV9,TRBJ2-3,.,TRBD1,CASSPQTGGAFGTQYF,TGTGCCAGCAGCCCGCAGACAGGGGGCGCGTTCGGTACGCAGTATTTT
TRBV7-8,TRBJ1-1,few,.,CASSLTQGLEAFF,TGTGCCAGCAGCTTAACCCAGGGACTTGAAGCTTTCTTT
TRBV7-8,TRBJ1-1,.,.,CASSLGYGNTEAFF,TGTGCCAGCAGCTTAGGTTACGGGAACACTGAAGCTTTCTTT
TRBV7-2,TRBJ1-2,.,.,CAIVRGPYGYTF,TGTGCCATCGTGCGGGGTCCCTATGGCTACACCTTC
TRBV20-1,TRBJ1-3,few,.,CSALGAPAGNTIYF,TGCAGTGCTTTAGGGGCTCCGGCTGGAAACACCATATATTTT
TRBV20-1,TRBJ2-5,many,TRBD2,CRVDGWGLASPQETQYF,TGCAGGGTAGATGGATGGGGACTAGCGAGTCCCCAAGAGACCCAGTACTTC
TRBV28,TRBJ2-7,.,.,CASSHPLEGLLREQYF,TGTGCCAGCAGTCACCCCCTCGAAGGGCTCCTGAGGGAGCAGTACTTC
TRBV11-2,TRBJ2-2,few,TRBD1,CASSLDDRGRAGELFF,TGTGCCAGCAGCTTAGATGACAGGGGGCGGGCCGGGGAGCTGTTTTTT
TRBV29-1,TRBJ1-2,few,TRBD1,CSVERGRGGYTF,TGCAGCGTTGAGAGGGGGCGAGGGGGCTACACCTTC
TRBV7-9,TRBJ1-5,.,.,CASSLAMQPQHF,TGTGCCAGCAGCTTAGCGATGCAGCCCCAGCATTTT
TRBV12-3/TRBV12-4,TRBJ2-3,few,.,CASSPQASPTDTQYF,TGTGCCAGCAGTCCCCAGGCCTCCCCTACAGATACGCAGTATTTT
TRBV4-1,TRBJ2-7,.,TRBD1,CASSPAGTGFDEQYF,TGCGCCAGCAGCCCGGCAGGGACAGGGTTCGACGAGCAGTACTTC
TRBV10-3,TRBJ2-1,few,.,CAISEAADYNEQFF,TGTGCCATCAGTGAGGCGGCTGACTACAATGAGCAGTTCTTC
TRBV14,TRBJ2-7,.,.,CASSQGGLYYEQYF,TGTGCCAGCAGCCAAGGGGGATTGTACTACGAGCAGTACTTC
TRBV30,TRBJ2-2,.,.,CAWTKTGDTGELFF,TGTGCCTGGACCAAGACAGGAGACACCGGGGAGCTGTTTTTT
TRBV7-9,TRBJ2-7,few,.,CASRGGGSEQYF,TGTGCCAGCAGAGGGGGGGGAAGCGAGCAGTACTTC
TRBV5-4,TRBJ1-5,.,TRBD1,CASSSYQTGGGDQPQHF,TGTGCCAGCAGTTCCTACCAGACAGGGGGGGGAGATCAGCCCCAGCATTTT
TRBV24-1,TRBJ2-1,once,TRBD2,CATSDLEASGSNEQFF,TGTGCCACCAGTGATCTGGAGGCTAGCGGGAGCAATGAGCAGTTCTTC
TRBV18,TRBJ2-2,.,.,CASSPAGTNTGELFF,TGTGCCAGCTCACCGGCGGGAACGAACACCGGGGAGCTGTTTTTT
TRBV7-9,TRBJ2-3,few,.,CASSFGSSEDTQYF,TGTGCCAGCAGCTTCGGTTCTAGCGAAGATACGCAGTATTTT
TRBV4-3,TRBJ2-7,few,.,CASSQRTGDIYEQYF,TGCGCCAGCAGCCAAAGGACGGGAGATATCTACGAGCAGTACTTC
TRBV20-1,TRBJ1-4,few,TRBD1,CSARTDRGLEKLFF,TGCAGTGCTAGAACCGACAGGGGGCTCGAAAAACTGTTTTTT
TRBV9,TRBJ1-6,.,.,CASSAEGRTGPNSPLHF,TGTGCCAGCAGCGCGGAGGGCCGGACGGGACCTAATTCACCCCTCCACTTT
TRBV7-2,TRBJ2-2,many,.,CASSLMLAMNTGELFF,TGTGCCAGCAGCTTAATGTTAGCGATGAACACCGGGGAGCTGTTTTTT
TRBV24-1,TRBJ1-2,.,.,CATSGGPGYTF,TGTGCCACCAGTGGGGGTCCAGGCTACACCTTC
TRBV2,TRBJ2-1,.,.,CASSGSTTYNEQFF,TGTGCCAGCAGTGGGAGCACTACCTACAATGAGCAGTTCTTC
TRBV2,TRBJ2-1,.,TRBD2,CASKKRGVSYNEQFF,TGTGCCAGCAAGAAGCGGGGGGTTTCCTACAATGAGCAGTTCTTC
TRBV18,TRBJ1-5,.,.,CASSPSPGNQPQHF,TGTGCCAGCTCCCCCAGTCCGGGGAATCAGCCCCAGCATTTT
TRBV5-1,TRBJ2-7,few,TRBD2,CASSTASGSSYEQYF,TGCGCCAGCAGCACCGCTAGCGGGAGTTCCTACGAGCAGTACTTC
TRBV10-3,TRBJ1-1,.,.,CAISVRVGDTEAFF,TGTGCCATCAGTGTTCGGGTGGGGGACACTGAAGCTTTCTTT
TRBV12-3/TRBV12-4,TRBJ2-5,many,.,CASSLSGDGTQYF,TGTGCCAGCAGTTTATCGGGGGACGGGACCCAGTACTTC
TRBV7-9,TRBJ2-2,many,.,CASSLVGVNTGELFF,TGTGCCAGCAGCTTAGTCGGCGTTAACACCGGGGAGCTGTTTTTT